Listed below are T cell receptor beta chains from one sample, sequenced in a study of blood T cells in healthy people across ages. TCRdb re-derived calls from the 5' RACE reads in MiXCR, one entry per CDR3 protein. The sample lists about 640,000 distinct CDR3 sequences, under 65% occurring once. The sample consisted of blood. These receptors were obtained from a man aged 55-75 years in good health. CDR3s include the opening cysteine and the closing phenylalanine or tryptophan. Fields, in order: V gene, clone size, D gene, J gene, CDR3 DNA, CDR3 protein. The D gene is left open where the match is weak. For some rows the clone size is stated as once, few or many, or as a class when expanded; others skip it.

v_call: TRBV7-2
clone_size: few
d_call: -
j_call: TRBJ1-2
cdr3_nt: TGTGCCAGCAGCTTAAAAGGGTACGGGCGTGGCTACACCTTC
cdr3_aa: CASSLKGYGRGYTF

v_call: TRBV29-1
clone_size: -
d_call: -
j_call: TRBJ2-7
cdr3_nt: TGCAGCGTAACGACAGGTGGAGAGACCCGGTACTTC
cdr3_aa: CSVTTGGETRYF

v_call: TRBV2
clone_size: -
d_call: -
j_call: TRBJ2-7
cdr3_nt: TGTGCCAGCCAGGGACCCGGGACCGAGCAGTACTTC
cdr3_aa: CASQGPGTEQYF

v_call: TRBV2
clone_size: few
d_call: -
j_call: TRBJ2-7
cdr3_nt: TGTGCCAGCAGTGAGACCTACGAGCAGTACTTC
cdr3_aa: CASSETYEQYF

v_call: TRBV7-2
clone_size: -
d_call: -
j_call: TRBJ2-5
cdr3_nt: TGTGCCAGCAGCCCTAGCCTAGGGCGAGACCAAGAGACCCAGTACTTC
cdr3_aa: CASSPSLGRDQETQYF

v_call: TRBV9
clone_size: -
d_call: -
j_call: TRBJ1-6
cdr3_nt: TGTGCCAGCAGCGTAGACGGAGGTCCCCTCCACTTT
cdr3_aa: CASSVDGGPLHF

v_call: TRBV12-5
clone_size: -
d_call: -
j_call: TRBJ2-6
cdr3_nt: TGTGCTAGTGGTTTGGGGGCAGGATTATTGTCTGGGGCCAACGTCCTGACTTTC
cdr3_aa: CASGLGAGLLSGANVLTF

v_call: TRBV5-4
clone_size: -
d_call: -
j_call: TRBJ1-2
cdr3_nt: TGTGCCAGCAGCTCGAGCGGGGCCAACTATGGCTACACCTTC
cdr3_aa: CASSSSGANYGYTF

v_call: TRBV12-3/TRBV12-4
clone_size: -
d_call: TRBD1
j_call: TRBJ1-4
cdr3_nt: TGTGCCAGCAGTTTAGGACGACAGGGAGGGAGTAATGAAAAACTGTTTTTT
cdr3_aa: CASSLGRQGGSNEKLFF

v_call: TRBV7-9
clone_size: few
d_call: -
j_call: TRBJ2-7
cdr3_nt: TGTGCCAGCAGCCCCGCCCCTATTGCCGAGCAGTACTTC
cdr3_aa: CASSPAPIAEQYF

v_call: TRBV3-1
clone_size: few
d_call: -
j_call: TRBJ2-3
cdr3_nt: TGTGCCAGCAGCTCAGCGGCAGATACGCAGTATTTT
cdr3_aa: CASSSAADTQYF

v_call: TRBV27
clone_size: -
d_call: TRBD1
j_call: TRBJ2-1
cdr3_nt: TGTGCCAGCAGTCGCCCGGGACAGGGGTCCCATGAGCAGTTCTTC
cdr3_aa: CASSRPGQGSHEQFF

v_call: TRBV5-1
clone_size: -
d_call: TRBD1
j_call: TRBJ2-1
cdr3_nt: TGCGCCAGCCAGGGGGCAGGAAGAACCTACAATGAGCAGTTCTTC
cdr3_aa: CASQGAGRTYNEQFF

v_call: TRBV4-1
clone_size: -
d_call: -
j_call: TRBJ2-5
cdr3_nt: TGCGCCAGCAGCCCGCAAACAAGGGACACCCAAGAGACCCAGTACTTC
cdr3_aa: CASSPQTRDTQETQYF

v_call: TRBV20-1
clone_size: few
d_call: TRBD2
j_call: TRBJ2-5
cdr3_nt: TGCAGTGCTAGAGACGCACTAGCGGGGGTCGTCCAAGAGACCCAGTACTTC
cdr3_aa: CSARDALAGVVQETQYF

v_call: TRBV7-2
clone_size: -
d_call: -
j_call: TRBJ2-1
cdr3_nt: TGTGCCGGCAGCTCGGGAGTTTACAATGAGCAGTTCTTC
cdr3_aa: CAGSSGVYNEQFF

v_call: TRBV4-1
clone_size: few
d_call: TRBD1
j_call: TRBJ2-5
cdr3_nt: TGCGCCAGCAGCCACCCGGGACAGGGGGCTGAGACCCAGTACTTC
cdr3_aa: CASSHPGQGAETQYF

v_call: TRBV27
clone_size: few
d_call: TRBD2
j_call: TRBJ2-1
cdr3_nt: TGTGCCAGCAGTCCGCGGACTAGCGGGGGGGCCTACAATGAGCAGTTCTTC
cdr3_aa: CASSPRTSGGAYNEQFF

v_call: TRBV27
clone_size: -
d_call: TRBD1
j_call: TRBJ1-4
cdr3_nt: TGTGCCAGCAGGCGGACAGGGGAGGCTAATGAAAAACTGTTTTTT
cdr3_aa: CASRRTGEANEKLFF

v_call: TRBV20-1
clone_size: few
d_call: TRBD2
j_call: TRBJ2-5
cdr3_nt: TGCAGTGCTAGGGCCCTTGGCGGGGGGGCCCGAGAGACCCAGTACTTC
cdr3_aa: CSARALGGGARETQYF

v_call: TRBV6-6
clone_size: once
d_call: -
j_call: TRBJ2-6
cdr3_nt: TGTGCCAGCACAAAGGACAGCAACGGGGCCAACGTCCTGACTTTC
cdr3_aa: CASTKDSNGANVLTF

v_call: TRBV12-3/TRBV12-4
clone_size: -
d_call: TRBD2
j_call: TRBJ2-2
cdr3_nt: TGTGCCAGCAGTTTTAAGGCGGGGGAGAACACCGGGGAGCTGTTTTTT
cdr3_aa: CASSFKAGENTGELFF

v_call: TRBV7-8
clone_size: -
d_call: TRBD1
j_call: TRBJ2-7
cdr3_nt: TGTGCCAGCAGCGTCGAGGGCAGGGGGTTATACGAGCAGTACTTC
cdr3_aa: CASSVEGRGLYEQYF

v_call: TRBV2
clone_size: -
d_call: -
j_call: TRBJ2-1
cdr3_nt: TGTGCCAGCACTCTAGAGCGACCCTCTGCCTACAATGAGCAGTTCTTC
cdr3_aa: CASTLERPSAYNEQFF

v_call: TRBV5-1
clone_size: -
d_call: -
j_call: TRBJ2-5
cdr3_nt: TGCGCCAGCAGCTTTTCGGGGGTTCAAGAGACCCAGTACTTC
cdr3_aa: CASSFSGVQETQYF

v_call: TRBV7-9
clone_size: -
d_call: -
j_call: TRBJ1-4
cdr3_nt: TGTGCCAGCAGACCAACAGATAATGAAAAACTGTTTTTT
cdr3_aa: CASRPTDNEKLFF

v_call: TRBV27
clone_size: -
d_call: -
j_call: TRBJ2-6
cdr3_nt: TGTGCCAGCAGTTCCCTCTCTGGGGCCAACGTCCTGACTTTC
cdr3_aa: CASSSLSGANVLTF

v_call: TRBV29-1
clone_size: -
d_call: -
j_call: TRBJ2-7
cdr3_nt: TGCAGCGCTGTACGGCGGGGACCTGAATGGACCTACGAGCAGTACTTC
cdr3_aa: CSAVRRGPEWTYEQYF

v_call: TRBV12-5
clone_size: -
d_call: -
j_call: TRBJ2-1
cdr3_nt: TGTGCTAGTGGTTTACTCTACAATGAGCAGTTCTTC
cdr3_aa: CASGLLYNEQFF

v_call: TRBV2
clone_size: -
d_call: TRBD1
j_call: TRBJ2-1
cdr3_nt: TGTGCCAGCAGTGAAGAGACAGGGCGATACAATGAGCAGTTCTTC
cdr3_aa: CASSEETGRYNEQFF

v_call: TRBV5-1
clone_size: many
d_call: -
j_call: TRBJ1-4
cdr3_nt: TGCGCCAGCAGCGGCGGGACACCAACTAATGAAAAACTGTTTTTT
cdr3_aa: CASSGGTPTNEKLFF

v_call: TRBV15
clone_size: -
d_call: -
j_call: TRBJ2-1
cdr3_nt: TGTGCCACCAGCAGAGATAACGGGCTCTACAATGAGCAGTTCTTC
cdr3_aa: CATSRDNGLYNEQFF

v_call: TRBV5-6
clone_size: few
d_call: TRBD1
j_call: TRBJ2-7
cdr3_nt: TGTGCCAGCAGCCCGATCGACAGGGGCTACGAGCAGTACTTC
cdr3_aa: CASSPIDRGYEQYF

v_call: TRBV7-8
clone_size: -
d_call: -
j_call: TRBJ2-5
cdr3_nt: TGTGCCAGCAGCTTCCTGAGGGGTTTGAAGACCCAGTACTTC
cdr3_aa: CASSFLRGLKTQYF

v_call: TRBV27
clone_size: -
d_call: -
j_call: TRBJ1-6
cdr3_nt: TGTGCCAGCAGCGGACAGACGCTTTCTAATTCACCCCTCCACTTT
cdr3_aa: CASSGQTLSNSPLHF

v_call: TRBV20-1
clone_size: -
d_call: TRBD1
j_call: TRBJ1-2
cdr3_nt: TGCAGTGCGGCCGGCGGGACAGGGTCCAACTATGGCTACACCTTC
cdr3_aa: CSAAGGTGSNYGYTF

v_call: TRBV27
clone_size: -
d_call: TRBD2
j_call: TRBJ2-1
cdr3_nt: TGTGCCAGCAGTTTTCGGTCCGCTAGCGGGAGGGGCAATGAGCAGTTCTTC
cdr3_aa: CASSFRSASGRGNEQFF

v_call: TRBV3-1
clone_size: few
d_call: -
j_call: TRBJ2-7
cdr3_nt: TGTGCCAGCAGCCAAGCATCGAGGGGAGGGCAGTACTTC
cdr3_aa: CASSQASRGGQYF

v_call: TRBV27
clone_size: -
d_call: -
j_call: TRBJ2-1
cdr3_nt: TGTGCCAGCAGCATACTAGGGGATGAGCAGTTCTTC
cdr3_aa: CASSILGDEQFF

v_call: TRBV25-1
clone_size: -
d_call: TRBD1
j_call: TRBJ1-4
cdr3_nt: TGTGCCAGCAGTGAGAACCGGGACAGAGACCGACAAAATGAAAAACTGTTTTTT
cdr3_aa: CASSENRDRDRQNEKLFF

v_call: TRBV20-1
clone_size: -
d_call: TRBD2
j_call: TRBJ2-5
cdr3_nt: TGCAGTGCTCCCAGTAGCGGGCAAGAGACCCAGTACTTC
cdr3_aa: CSAPSSGQETQYF

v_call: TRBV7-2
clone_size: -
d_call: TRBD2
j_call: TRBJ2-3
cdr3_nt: TGTGCCAGCAGCTTAAGAGCAGCGGGGGGTTCAGGGAATACGCAGTATTTT
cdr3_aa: CASSLRAAGGSGNTQYF

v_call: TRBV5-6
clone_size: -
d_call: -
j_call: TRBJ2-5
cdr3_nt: TGTGCCAGTAGCTTGGCCAATCGGGAGGAGACCCAGTACTTC
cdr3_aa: CASSLANREETQYF